A single sample gave rise to the 10 T cell receptor beta chains below, sequenced in a study of PD-L1 blockade in urothelial cancer. Time point of the sample: pretreatment peripheral blood. Assay: immunoSEQ multiplex PCR; the TCRdb copy retains only in-frame clones and omits some. The sample records 85,000 to 90,000 clones, roughly nine tenths being singletons. The specimen was PBMCs, collected around atezolizumab (anti-PD-L1) treatment. The receptors here all came from an elderly woman with urothelial cancer.

Here the CDR3 DNA reads TGCGCCAGCAGCCTTCGACAGAGCTCCTACAATGAGCAGTTCTTC. Translated: CASSLRQSSYNEQFF. V and J are TRBV4-1 and TRBJ2-1, with D possibly TRBD1 on 5 matching bases. Trimming pared 4 bases from V and 0 bases from J, leaving 10 bases between. This CDR3 region has 15 residues. Germline CDR1 reads MGHRA; CDR2 reads YSYEKL.

The chain is built from TRBV19 and TRBJ1-2, with D unresolved. V gave up 4 bases and J gave up 2 bases, with 11 bases separating them. The V gene's germline CDR1 is LNHDA and CDR2 SQIVND (reference sequence). CDR3 size: 14 residues. Here the CDR3 DNA reads TGTGCCAGTAGTAGGCCAGCGCAGAACTATGGCTACACCTTC. As protein: CASSRPAQNYGYTF. The entire variable domain, with the rest obtained from reference TRBV19 and TRBJ1-2, is as follows: DGGITQSPKYLFRKEGQNVTLSCEQNLNHDAMYWYRQDPGQGLRLIYYSQIVNDFQKGDIAEGYSVSREKKESFPLTVTSAQKNPTAFYLCASSRPAQNYGYTFGSGTRLTVV.

V usage is TRBV6-1 and J usage is TRBJ2-1; 7 bases fit TRBD2. The CDR3 has 17 amino acids. Germline loops: CDR1 MNHNS, CDR2 SASEGT. J lost 0 bases, V lost 4 bases, and 9 bases had no gene match. The CDR3 DNA is TGTGCCAGCAGTGCCACTCCAGCGGGGAGCTCCTACAATGAGCAGTTCTTC. It yields the protein CASSATPAGSSYNEQFF.

The gene calls are TRBV28 and TRBJ2-1; D not resolved. The germline V and J ends were trimmed by 1 base and 9 bases, with 10 bases remaining between them. The CDR3 sequence is 13 residues long. In germline, CDR1 is MDHEN, CDR2 SYDVKM. The CDR3 coding sequence is TGTGCCAGCAGTTTATCGAGGATAGGTGAGCAGTTCTTC. This encodes CASSLSRIGEQFF.

The chain combines TRBV27 with TRBJ1-1; 11 bases are a match to TRBD1. Germline assignment: CDR1 MNHEY and CDR2 SMNVEV (reference sequence). The CDR3 has 15 residues. V dropped 6 bases and J dropped 2; count of bases not matched to a gene: 5. This CDR3 is CASRRTGGFNTEAFF. The DNA of the CDR3 is TGTGCCAGCAGACGGACAGGGGGCTTTAACACTGAAGCTTTCTTT.

The rearrangement uses TRBV9 and TRBJ2-1, with 8 positions matching TRBD2. CDR3 size: 15 residues. Germline CDR1 SGDLS, CDR2 YYNGEE. Losses at the gene ends were 3 bases for V and 10 bases for J; bases not matched to a gene: 12. Written as DNA, the CDR3 is TGTGCCAGCAGCGCCGATCGAGCGGGAGTGGAAGAGCAGTTCTTC. Its protein product is CASSADRAGVEEQFF.

The V gene is TRBV7-2, the J gene TRBJ2-7; 8 bases align to TRBD2. Germline assignment: CDR1 SGHTA and CDR2 FQGNSA. The CDR3 totals 13 residues. Trimming cost V 5 bases and J 7 bases; bases outside gene matches: 7. The CDR3 DNA reads as TGTGCCAGCAGCCGGGGGGGGACTACAGAGCAGTACTTC. This sequence encodes CASSRGGTTEQYF.

This chain joins TRBV7-2 and TRBJ2-7; TRBD2 agrees at 8 bases. V lost 6 bases and J lost 3; bases outside the gene matches: 7. Per germline, CDR1 SGHTA and CDR2 FQGNSA. CDR3 size: 14 residues. The DNA of the CDR3 is TGTGCCAGCAGATTGAGCGGGAGCGTCTACGAGCAGTACTTC. Translated, it gives CASRLSGSVYEQYF.

This clone was observed a handful of times. V usage is TRBV28 and J usage is TRBJ1-1; no reliable D call. Germline CDR1 and CDR2: MDHEN and SYDVKM. V was clipped by 3 bases and J by 4 bases, with 9 bases between them. The CDR3 covers 13 residues. The CDR3 sequence is CASSFVLPTEAFF. DNA for the CDR3: TGTGCCAGCAGTTTTGTTCTCCCCACTGAAGCTTTCTTT.

The V and J genes are TRBV11-3 and TRBJ2-1; 9 bases are shared with TRBD2. The CDR3 length is 18 residues. Germline lookup yields CDR1 SGHNT and CDR2 YENEEA. V gave up 1 base and J gave up 7 bases; unmatched junction bases: 14. The CDR3 DNA is TGTGCCAGCAGCTTAGTTTTAGCGGGAGTAAGGGGGGGAAATGAGCAGTTCTTC. As protein: CASSLVLAGVRGGNEQFF.